The 23 T cell receptor beta chains in this list originate from one sample, sequenced in a study of T cell responses to AZD1222 COVID-19 vaccine. Measured with immunoSEQ multiplex PCR; TCRdb has only the in-frame clones, and not every one. The sample holds 200,000 or so clones; 90% to 95% are singletons and the top ten take 7.5% to 10%. The specimen comprised peripheral blood, sampled on day 0 of AZD1222 vaccination. The receptor source for this set is an adult in good health.

This clone was observed once. This rearrangement joins TRBV7-9 to TRBJ2-7, with TRBD2 matching 8 bases. The CDR3 is 16 residues long. The germline gives CDR1 SEHNR, CDR2 FQNEAQ (reference sequence). V was pared by 1 base and J by 0 bases, with 5 bases of the junction left unmatched. CDR3 sequence: CASSLVGGTSSYEQYF. The CDR3 DNA is TGTGCCAGCAGCTTAGTGGGAGGGACTAGCTCCTACGAGCAGTACTTC.

This clone was seen a single time. The V call is TRBV5-1, the J call TRBJ1-2; D possibly corresponds to TRBD1 (6 bases). The CDR3 has 15 amino acids. Germline V CDR1 and CDR2: SGHRS, YFSETQ. V was trimmed by 0 bases and J by 4 bases, leaving 13 bases between them. CDR3 in amino acids: CASSLEGPRGYGYTF. In nucleotides, the CDR3 is TGCGCCAGCAGCTTGGAGGGGCCCAGGGGCTATGGCTACACCTTC. The entire variable domain, with the rest obtained from reference TRBV5-1 and TRBJ1-2, is as follows: KAGVTQTPRYLIKTRGQQVTLSCSPISGHRSVSWYQQTPGQGLQFLFEYFSETQRNKGNFPGRFSGRQFSNSRSEMNVSTLELGDSALYLCASSLEGPRGYGYTFGSGTRLTVV.

The gene calls are TRBV28 and TRBJ2-1, with D perhaps given as TRBD1 or TRBD2 (5 bases each). Germline CDR1 MDHEN, CDR2 SYDVKM. This CDR3 is built from 13 residues. Trimming took off 7 bases at V and 10 bases at J, with 17 bases between the two ends. The CDR3 loop is CASKTPGAGEQFF. CDR3 nucleotides: TGTGCCAGCAAAACCCCCGGGGCTGGGGAGCAGTTCTTC.

The chain recombines TRBV4-3 with TRBJ2-6, with D hard to call. Germline CDR1 LGHNA, CDR2 YSLEER. CDR3 length: 16 amino acids. Trimming pared 0 bases from V and 0 bases from J, leaving 6 bases between. CDR3 sequence (DNA): TGCGCCAGCAGCCAAGAGGCCACCTCTGGGGCCAACGTCCTGACTTTC. Residues: CASSQEATSGANVLTF.

This sequence joins TRBV24-1 and TRBJ2-7, with a possible D match to TRBD1 (6 bases). V was pared by 4 bases and J by 2 bases, with 23 bases between. This CDR3 contains 18 residues. CDR1 is KGHDR and CDR2 is SFDVKD in the germline V gene. This chain's CDR3 is CATSDHRSPGHPTYEQYF. CDR3 nucleotide sequence: TGTGCCACCAGTGACCACCGATCTCCGGGACACCCCACCTACGAGCAGTACTTC.

The genes are TRBV25-1 and TRBJ1-6; 9 positions agree with TRBD1. With V trimmed by 4 bases and J by 5 bases, 3 bases remained unmatched. The CDR3 has 15 residues. Germline V gene data show CDR1 as MGHDK and CDR2 as SYGVNS. CDR3 region: CASSVGQGNNSPLHF. The CDR3 DNA reads TGTGCCAGCAGTGTGGGACAGGGCAATAATTCACCCCTCCACTTT.

The V gene is TRBV28, the J gene TRBJ2-7; TRBD2 matches 7 bases. The CDR3 contains 14 residues. The J segment lost 2 bases and the V segment lost 3 bases, leaving 4 bases of the junction unmatched. CDR1 and CDR2 (germline): MDHEN, SYDVKM. The CDR3 DNA is TGTGCCAGCAGTTTTGGGGGGGGAACCTACGAGCAGTACTTC. Protein product: CASSFGGGTYEQYF.

V gene TRBV18 combines with J gene TRBJ2-7; 11 nucleotides line up with TRBD1. The CDR3 loop spans 15 amino acids. CDR1 and CDR2 from the germline V gene are KGHSH and LQKENI. The V and J ends lost 1 base and 5 bases, in that order; junction bases with no gene match: 4. The CDR3: CASSPRTGGYHEQYF. The CDR3 DNA is TGTGCCAGCTCACCACGGACAGGGGGCTACCACGAGCAGTACTTC.

The chain employs TRBV28 and TRBJ2-7; TRBD2 agrees at 8 bases. Germline CDR1 reads MDHEN; CDR2 reads SYDVKM. CDR3 length: 13 amino acids. The trim removed 7 bases at V and 3 bases at J, leaving 5 bases unmatched. CDR3 in DNA: TGTGCCAGCAATCCGGGAGGGAACTACGAGCAGTACTTC. This encodes CASNPGGNYEQYF.

The V call is TRBV27, the J call TRBJ1-2; no definite D call. Germline V gene data show CDR1 as MNHEY and CDR2 as SMNVEV (reference sequence). The CDR3 length is 10 residues. Trimming stripped 3 bases from V and 8 bases from J, with 4 bases between. CDR3 DNA: TGTGCCAGCAGTTTGGGAGGCTACACCTTC. It codes for CASSLGGYTF.

The chain uses TRBV11-3 and TRBJ2-1, with TRBD1 matching over 7 bases. The CDR3 runs 14 residues. The V gene's germline CDR1 is SGHNT and CDR2 YENEEA. V dropped 1 base and J dropped 9; count of bases not matched to a gene: 6. The DNA of the CDR3 is TGTGCCAGCAGCTTAGGGACAGGATGGGGTGAGCAGTTCTTC. This translates into CASSLGTGWGEQFF.

J is TRBJ1-1 and V is TRBV28; no reliable D call. This CDR3 contains 14 residues. The germline V gene has CDR1 MDHEN and CDR2 SYDVKM. V was clipped by 5 bases and J by 3 bases, with 13 bases between them. Here the CDR3 reads CASSLRSDHTEAFF. CDR3 nucleotide sequence: TGTGCCAGCAGTCTCAGGTCGGACCACACTGAAGCTTTCTTT.

The chain is built from TRBV28 and TRBJ2-7; D is ambiguous. Germline lookup yields CDR1 MDHEN and CDR2 SYDVKM. The CDR3 totals 13 residues. Trimming took off 2 bases at V and 0 bases at J, with 5 bases between the two ends. CDR3 amino acids: CASSLVRSYEQYF. In nucleotides, the CDR3 is TGTGCCAGCAGTTTAGTGCGCTCCTACGAGCAGTACTTC.

V is TRBV7-8 and J is TRBJ1-2; the D gene is possibly TRBD1 (6 bases). The CDR3 contains 15 residues. Germline lookup yields CDR1 SGHVS and CDR2 FQNEAQ. The ends were cut back, 5 bases at V and 3 bases at J, with 16 bases in the middle. This CDR3 is CASSPRGRGHYGYTF. The CDR3 DNA reads TGTGCCAGCAGCCCCAGGGGTCGGGGCCACTATGGCTACACCTTC.

The J gene is TRBJ2-1, the V gene TRBV6-1, with 10 positions matching TRBD2. The J segment lost 0 bases and the V segment lost 2 bases, leaving 4 bases of the junction unmatched. The CDR3 covers 17 residues. CDR1 is MNHNS, CDR2 SASEGT, per germline. The CDR3, as DNA: TGTGCCAGCAGTGAATTCCTAGCGGGAGACTCCTACAATGAGCAGTTCTTC. Its translation is CASSEFLAGDSYNEQFF.

The chain links TRBV28 to TRBJ1-4, with 7 nucleotides matching TRBD1. The CDR3 covers 15 residues. V dropped 10 bases and J dropped 8; count of bases not matched to a gene: 16. Per germline, CDR1 MDHEN and CDR2 SYDVKM. The CDR3 nucleotides read TGTGCCACCACCGACTTCGACAGGGTTACCGAAAAACTGTTTTTT. It yields the protein CATTDFDRVTEKLFF.

The chain is built from TRBV28 and TRBJ2-1, with 8 bases aligning to TRBD1. V was clipped by 5 bases and J by 8 bases; unmatched bases: 14. This CDR3 contains 16 residues. In germline, CDR1 is MDHEN, CDR2 SYDVKM. The CDR3 DNA is TGTGCCAGCAGTCCGTACCGGACAGGGTCATTCCATGAGCAGTTCTTC. It translates to CASSPYRTGSFHEQFF.

The chain recombines TRBV7-8 with TRBJ1-6, with 9 positions matching TRBD1. The CDR3 runs to 15 residues. J was trimmed by 6 bases and V by 3 bases; bases with no gene match: 3. Germline lookup yields CDR1 SGHVS and CDR2 FQNEAQ. CDR3 nucleotides: TGTGCCAGCAGCTTTAGGGACAGGGTTAATTCACCCCTCCACTTT. Its translation is CASSFRDRVNSPLHF.

This clone was seen a single time. The chain couples TRBV30 to TRBJ2-3, with D unresolved. The ends were cut back, 8 bases at V and 5 bases at J, with 11 bases in the middle. Germline-derived CDR1 and CDR2 are GTSNPN and SVGIG (reference sequence). The CDR3 has 11 residues. This CDR3 reads CAGLKRDTQYF. As DNA, the CDR3 is TGTGCCGGGCTGAAACGAGATACGCAGTATTTT.

The V gene is TRBV5-1, the J gene TRBJ1-2; D remains unclear. Trimming shortened V by 0 bases and J by 2 bases, and 11 bases separated the two germline ends. There are 15 residues in the CDR3. Germline V CDR1 and CDR2: SGHRS, YFSETQ. The CDR3 region is CASSLAGFRNYGYTF. The CDR3 region has the DNA TGCGCCAGCAGCTTGGCCGGATTTAGAAACTATGGCTACACCTTC.

The V call is TRBV28, the J call TRBJ1-3, with TRBD1 matching over 8 bases. Per the germline V gene, CDR1 is MDHEN and CDR2 is SYDVKM. Trimming at V came to 1 base and at J to 0 bases, leaving 5 bases not matched to a gene. The CDR3 has 17 amino acids. The CDR3 loop reads CASSLSPGQDSGNTIYF. The CDR3 DNA follows: TGTGCCAGCAGTTTATCCCCGGGACAGGACTCTGGAAACACCATATATTTT.

The chain combines TRBV5-1 with TRBJ2-1; D gene ambiguous. V was shortened by 4 bases and J by 6 bases, with 17 bases between the two germline ends. The CDR3 extends over 15 amino acids. Germline V gene data show CDR1 as SGHRS and CDR2 as YFSETQ. The CDR3 loop is CASSTGLTPLNEQFF. The DNA for the CDR3 is TGCGCCAGCAGCACCGGCCTCACCCCCCTCAATGAGCAGTTCTTC.

This chain links TRBV5-6 with TRBJ2-7; D gene ambiguous. The V end was cut by 0 bases, the J end by 3 bases, with 7 bases between. Germline lookup yields CDR1 SGHDT and CDR2 YYEEEE. The CDR3 spans 13 residues. As DNA, the CDR3 is TGTGCCAGCAGCTTGGGCCGGAGCTACGAGCAGTACTTC. Its translation: CASSLGRSYEQYF.